The rows below give T cell receptor beta chains drawn from one sample of a study of CD8 T cells in ankylosing spondylitis. TCRdb redid the calling of the 5' RACE reads with MiXCR, one entry per CDR3 protein. The sample has 250,000 to 400,000 distinct CDR3 sequences, 11% seen once; the top ten hold about 10%. Sequences were obtained from blood, either unsorted or a sorted T cell fraction (not recorded which). The receptors shown here come from a female donor with ankylosing spondylitis or in good health (not recorded which). The CDR3 runs from the conserved cysteine through the conserved F or W. Fields, in order: CDR3 protein, J gene, V gene.

CDR3 protein: CASSFTPGTPIEQFF
J gene: TRBJ2-1
V gene: TRBV5-1

CDR3 protein: CASSLEASEAGELFF
J gene: TRBJ2-2
V gene: TRBV5-1

CDR3 protein: CASSLAPTGVVLLNTEAFF
J gene: TRBJ1-1
V gene: TRBV5-4

CDR3 protein: CSAIVGQAYGYTF
J gene: TRBJ1-2
V gene: TRBV20-1

CDR3 protein: CASSLGGSRDTQYF
J gene: TRBJ2-3
V gene: TRBV28

CDR3 protein: CASSFPGQGPSEQYF
J gene: TRBJ2-7
V gene: TRBV7-9

CDR3 protein: CASSSWDRGNYGYTF
J gene: TRBJ1-2
V gene: TRBV7-2

CDR3 protein: CASTETGHMNTEAFF
J gene: TRBJ1-1
V gene: TRBV7-8

CDR3 protein: CASTNGLRTDTQYF
J gene: TRBJ2-3
V gene: TRBV9

CDR3 protein: CSARVGADTEAFF
J gene: TRBJ1-1
V gene: TRBV20-1

CDR3 protein: CASSLYPWTGDNEQFF
J gene: TRBJ2-1
V gene: TRBV27

CDR3 protein: CASSIVGSRTGELFF
J gene: TRBJ2-2
V gene: TRBV19

CDR3 protein: CASSLGIGVNSPLHF
J gene: TRBJ1-6
V gene: TRBV7-2

CDR3 protein: CASSQGGPYTEAFF
J gene: TRBJ1-1
V gene: TRBV4-1

CDR3 protein: CASSSNQINTGELFF
J gene: TRBJ2-2
V gene: TRBV5-1

CDR3 protein: CASSLYGDANYGYTF
J gene: TRBJ1-2
V gene: TRBV5-1

CDR3 protein: CASSMGGGLQPQHF
J gene: TRBJ1-5
V gene: TRBV5-1

CDR3 protein: CASSQEGPGTTMWNEQFF
J gene: TRBJ2-1
V gene: TRBV4-2

CDR3 protein: CASSQVPGGTYEQYF
J gene: TRBJ2-7
V gene: TRBV3-1

CDR3 protein: CASSFDSLNTEAFF
J gene: TRBJ1-1
V gene: TRBV12-3/TRBV12-4

CDR3 protein: CSAQQETQYF
J gene: TRBJ2-5
V gene: TRBV20-1

CDR3 protein: CASSLVAGGSSYNEQFF
J gene: TRBJ2-1
V gene: TRBV7-2

CDR3 protein: CASSLGYQETQYF
J gene: TRBJ2-5
V gene: TRBV6-2/TRBV6-3

CDR3 protein: CASSYGGDSYEQYF
J gene: TRBJ2-7
V gene: TRBV6-5

CDR3 protein: CASSPRDVMFF
J gene: TRBJ2-1
V gene: TRBV7-2

CDR3 protein: CASSFWGAGNTIYF
J gene: TRBJ1-3
V gene: TRBV12-3/TRBV12-4

CDR3 protein: CATTDRVNEQFF
J gene: TRBJ2-1
V gene: TRBV28

CDR3 protein: CASTSPKGSQETQYF
J gene: TRBJ2-5
V gene: TRBV28

CDR3 protein: CSARGQLNTEAFF
J gene: TRBJ1-1
V gene: TRBV20-1

CDR3 protein: CASSLAAAWGETQYF
J gene: TRBJ2-5
V gene: TRBV5-1

CDR3 protein: CAISDRETQYF
J gene: TRBJ2-5
V gene: TRBV10-3

CDR3 protein: CASSLQGASADTQYF
J gene: TRBJ2-3
V gene: TRBV5-1

CDR3 protein: CASSPHRDTEAFF
J gene: TRBJ1-1
V gene: TRBV18

CDR3 protein: CSATDGRSYEQYF
J gene: TRBJ2-7
V gene: TRBV20-1

CDR3 protein: CASSLEGVLEGGINIQYF
J gene: TRBJ2-4
V gene: TRBV5-1

CDR3 protein: CASSNQGEYGEKLFF
J gene: TRBJ1-4
V gene: TRBV5-1

CDR3 protein: CASSLEGDYGYTF
J gene: TRBJ1-2
V gene: TRBV5-1

CDR3 protein: CASSLTPGQETQYF
J gene: TRBJ2-5
V gene: TRBV12-3/TRBV12-4

CDR3 protein: CASSASGQSHWDF
J gene: TRBJ2-4
V gene: TRBV28

CDR3 protein: CASRDSGRANEQFF
J gene: TRBJ2-1
V gene: TRBV6-2/TRBV6-3

CDR3 protein: CAITAHTNTEAFF
J gene: TRBJ1-1
V gene: TRBV10-3

CDR3 protein: CASSQYREGNSPLHF
J gene: TRBJ1-6
V gene: TRBV4-1

CDR3 protein: CSARRQGRTEAFF
J gene: TRBJ1-1
V gene: TRBV29-1

CDR3 protein: CASSAVTSGDEQYF
J gene: TRBJ2-7
V gene: TRBV18

CDR3 protein: CASSPITENTEAFF
J gene: TRBJ1-1
V gene: TRBV18

CDR3 protein: CAKRQGAIEKLFF
J gene: TRBJ1-4
V gene: TRBV10-3

CDR3 protein: CASSTRPLLSTDTQYF
J gene: TRBJ2-3
V gene: TRBV11-2

CDR3 protein: CSDRAGETQYF
J gene: TRBJ2-5
V gene: TRBV29-1

CDR3 protein: CATSDLRQEQFF
J gene: TRBJ2-1
V gene: TRBV24-1

CDR3 protein: CASSLLAGGSNNEQFF
J gene: TRBJ2-1
V gene: TRBV5-1

CDR3 protein: CASSIQGGTGELFF
J gene: TRBJ2-2
V gene: TRBV12-3/TRBV12-4

CDR3 protein: CASSQDYRAFGYTF
J gene: TRBJ1-2
V gene: TRBV4-1

CDR3 protein: CASRPGQGASNEKLFF
J gene: TRBJ1-4
V gene: TRBV2

CDR3 protein: CASSPDSTDTQYF
J gene: TRBJ2-3
V gene: TRBV12-3/TRBV12-4

CDR3 protein: CASSLLATAEAFF
J gene: TRBJ1-1
V gene: TRBV5-1

CDR3 protein: CASSLEPRGTDTQYF
J gene: TRBJ2-3
V gene: TRBV5-1

CDR3 protein: CASSKPGPMDFSSYNSPLHF
J gene: TRBJ1-6
V gene: TRBV21-1

CDR3 protein: CSASTPRGASLATETQYF
J gene: TRBJ2-5
V gene: TRBV20-1

CDR3 protein: CSARTSSTDTQYF
J gene: TRBJ2-3
V gene: TRBV29-1